These 20 T cell receptor beta chains share one sample of origin, sequenced in a study of shared clonotypes between healthy human individuals. TCRdb's copy holds only in-frame clones and misses some; the assay was immunoSEQ multiplex PCR. The repertoire consists of about 2.4 million clones, with roughly 93% occurring once and the leading ten covering 0.36%. Sequencing input: naive CD4+ T cells from PBMCs. Subset: CD45RA+ positively selected. Receptor source: a man between 18 and 29 years old in good health. Some clones in this sample may be carry-over from other donors' samples.

A word on this clone: The same CDR3 can be traced to other DNA sequences in this sample. The chain uses TRBV7-9 and TRBJ2-5, with D unclear. The CDR3 has 11 amino acids. Germline V CDR1 and CDR2: SEHNR, FQNEAQ (reference sequence). V was pared by 3 bases and J by 5 bases, with 4 bases between. In DNA form, the CDR3 reads TGTGCCAGCAGCTTTGGGGAGACCCAGTACTTC. Amino acids: CASSFGETQYF. Supplemented by reference TRBV7-9 and TRBJ2-5, the full variable domain reads DTGVSQNPRHKITKRGQNVTFRCDPISEHNRLYWYRQTLGQGPEFLTYFQNEAQLEKSRLLSDRFSAERPKGSFSTLEIQRTEQGDSAMYLCASSFGETQYFGPGTRLLVL.

In regard to this clone: This specimen includes other DNA sequences encoding the same CDR3. CDR3 DNA: TGCGCCAGCAGCTTGGAGGCGGGAACATACAATGAGCAGTTCTTC. Encoded protein: CASSLEAGTYNEQFF. The V call is TRBV5-1, the J call TRBJ2-1; D possibly corresponds to TRBD2 (6 bases). Trimming shortened V by 0 bases and J by 4 bases, and 11 bases separated the two germline ends. The CDR3 totals 15 residues. Germline loops: CDR1 SGHRS, CDR2 YFSETQ.

This chain links TRBV5-5 with TRBJ2-7; D perhaps matches TRBD2 (6 bases). Germline CDR1 and CDR2: SGHKS and YYEKEE (reference sequence). The CDR3 spans 14 residues. The V end was cut by 0 bases, the J end by 9 bases, with 16 bases between. The CDR3 coding sequence is TGTGCCAGCAGCTTGGGAGGAAGCGGGTCGGGGCAGTACTTC. Translated: CASSLGGSGSGQYF.

The chain couples TRBV28 to TRBJ2-2; no firm D call. The CDR3 sequence is 13 residues long. Trimming pared 9 bases from V and 3 bases from J, leaving 11 bases between. CDR1 and CDR2 from the germline V gene are MDHEN and SYDVKM. The CDR3 nucleotides read TGTGCCAGTCAGGATTATCACACCGGGGAGCTGTTTTTT. It translates to CASQDYHTGELFF.

The V call is TRBV5-1, the J call TRBJ2-7; 12 nucleotides agree with TRBD2. The CDR3 loop spans 13 amino acids. Trimming took 4 bases from V and 10 from J; bases not matched to a gene: 6. Germline V lookup: CDR1 SGHRS, CDR2 YFSETQ. CDR3 in DNA: TGCGCCAGCAGCACCGGACTAGCGGGACAACAGTACTTC. Translating it yields CASSTGLAGQQYF.

This chain connects TRBV7-8 to TRBJ2-7; possibly TRBD1 for D (5 bases). Germline V gene data show CDR1 as SGHVS and CDR2 as FQNEAQ. The CDR3 runs 13 residues. V lost 6 bases and J 5 bases, leaving 14 bases between the germline ends. In DNA, the CDR3 is TGTGCCAGCAGTGTCGAAAGGGGCAACGAGCAGTACTTC. This translates into CASSVERGNEQYF.

For this clone: The same CDR3 is also encoded by other DNA sequences in this sample. The chain combines TRBV5-4 with TRBJ1-5, with a tentative D call TRBD1 (5 bases). The CDR3 has 12 residues. The ends were cut back, 1 base at V and 6 bases at J, with 5 bases in the middle. The V gene's germline CDR1 is SGHNT and CDR2 YYREEE (reference sequence). The CDR3 sequence: CASSLQGQPQHF. The CDR3 coding sequence is TGTGCCAGCAGCTTGCAGGGTCAGCCCCAGCATTTT.

Remarks on this clone: This same CDR3 is encoded by further DNA sequences in the sample. The V gene is TRBV28, the J gene TRBJ2-7; no definite D call. The V end lost 8 bases, the J end lost 0 bases, and 8 bases lay between the germline ends. The V gene's germline CDR1 is MDHEN and CDR2 SYDVKM. The CDR3 length is 12 residues. CDR3: CASGSSSYEQYF. The CDR3 DNA reads TGTGCCAGCGGGTCTAGCTCCTACGAGCAGTACTTC.

V gene TRBV9 combines with J gene TRBJ2-5; 10 positions match TRBD2. Germline V gives CDR1 SGDLS, CDR2 YYNGEE. V trimming: 5 bases; J trimming: 1 base; junction bases outside the gene matches: 8. This CDR3 contains 16 residues. The CDR3 DNA is TGTGCCAGCAGTCGCCGACTAGCGGGCTTCCAAGAGACCCAGTACTTC. It codes for CASSRRLAGFQETQYF. The full variable domain, rest sourced from reference TRBV9 and TRBJ2-5, is DSGVTQTPKHLITATGQRVTLRCSPRSGDLSVYWYQQSLDQGLQFLIQYYNGEERAKGNILERFSAQQFPDLHSELNLSSLELGDSALYFCASSRRLAGFQETQYFGPGTRLLVL.

About this clone: At one boundary the junction diverges from the germline segment, which might be a read error. The chain couples TRBV28 to TRBJ2-7; D is possibly TRBD2 (6 bases). The CDR3 is made up of 21 amino acids. Germline values: CDR1 MDHEN, CDR2 SYDVKM. The DNA of the CDR3 is TGTGCCAGCAGCTCTTCCGCCCTAGCCATCGTAGCCTACGTCTGGGGGGATGGCCTAATCTTC. Its translation is CASSSSALAIVAYVWGDGLIF.

CDR3 coding DNA: TGTGCCAGTAAAGCGGAGCGACTTGAAGCTTTCTTT. It yields the protein CASKAERLEAFF. This chain uses TRBV19 with TRBJ1-1, with D unresolved. Germline CDR1 reads LNHDA; CDR2 reads SQIVND (reference sequence). The CDR3 loop spans 12 amino acids. Trimming took off 7 bases at V and 7 bases at J, with 13 bases between the two ends.

The chain joins TRBV7-3 to TRBJ1-1, with 7 bases matching TRBD1. Germline loops: CDR1 SGHTA, CDR2 FQGTGA. The CDR3 has 16 amino acids. V shed 5 bases, J shed 5 bases, and the junction held 14 bases outside the gene matches. The CDR3 loop is CASSLTGTRGETEAFF. The CDR3, as DNA: TGTGCCAGCAGCCTGACAGGGACTAGGGGCGAGACTGAAGCTTTCTTT.

About this clone: Other DNA sequences in this sample translate to the same CDR3. The J gene is TRBJ2-3, the V gene TRBV5-1; TRBD1 matches 7 bases. After removal of 0 bases from V and 1 base from J, the junction contained 2 bases not matched to a gene. There are 15 residues in the CDR3. Germline-derived CDR1 and CDR2 are SGHRS and YFSETQ. The CDR3 loop reads CASSLVGGGTDTQYF. CDR3 nucleotides: TGCGCCAGCAGCTTGGTAGGGGGCGGCACAGATACGCAGTATTTT. Full variable domain (outside the CDR3, taken from reference TRBV5-1 and TRBJ2-3): KAGVTQTPRYLIKTRGQQVTLSCSPISGHRSVSWYQQTPGQGLQFLFEYFSETQRNKGNFPGRFSGRQFSNSRSEMNVSTLELGDSALYLCASSLVGGGTDTQYFGPGTRLTVL.

Concerning this clone: Other DNA sequences in the sample encode the same CDR3. CDR3 sequence: CASSFGGSTDTQYF. Written as DNA, the CDR3 is TGCGCCAGCAGCTTTGGCGGTAGCACAGATACGCAGTATTTT. V is TRBV5-1 and J is TRBJ2-3; D remains ambiguous. The CDR3 extends over 14 amino acids. Germline assignment: CDR1 SGHRS and CDR2 YFSETQ. Deletions cut 2 bases from V and 0 bases from J, with 7 bases between.

The chain couples TRBV5-6 to TRBJ2-2, with TRBD2 matching 9 bases. CDR3 length equals 19 residues. Trimming at V came to 1 base and at J to 6 bases, leaving 16 bases not matched to a gene. Looked up from germline, CDR1 is SGHDT and CDR2 is YYEEEE. The CDR3 sequence is CASSLRVSGSPMRAGELFF. The DNA of the CDR3 is TGTGCCAGCAGCTTGCGAGTTAGCGGGAGTCCAATGAGGGCCGGGGAGCTGTTTTTT.

This clone was recorded only once. The chain employs TRBV15 and TRBJ1-3; perhaps TRBD1 as D (5 bases). The CDR3 consists of 16 residues. The V end was cut by 3 bases, the J end by 0 bases, with 12 bases between. In germline, CDR1 is LNHNV, CDR2 YYDKDF (reference sequence). CDR3 DNA sequence: TGTGCCACCAGCAGGGAGACAGCCAACTCTGGAAACACCATATATTTT. It is translated as CATSRETANSGNTIYF.

The chain has TRBV7-2 and TRBJ2-7; D may match TRBD1 or TRBD2 (5 bases each). With 3 bases removed from V and 6 bases from J, the gap between germline ends came to 15 bases. This CDR3 comprises 14 residues. The germline V gene encodes CDR1 SGHTA and CDR2 FQGNSA. The CDR3 reads CASSFPGPRPEQYF. The CDR3 nucleotides are TGTGCCAGCAGCTTCCCGGGACCCCGACCCGAGCAGTACTTC.

This rearrangement joins TRBV7-7 to TRBJ2-3; D ambiguous. Between the trimmed V and J ends, which lost 5 bases and 0 bases, there was a span of 12 bases. Per germline, CDR1 SSHAT and CDR2 FNYEAQ (reference sequence). This CDR3 has 15 residues. DNA of the CDR3: TGTGCCAGCAGCCTAGGCCCCCCTAGCACAGATACGCAGTATTTT. Translated: CASSLGPPSTDTQYF.

Concerning this clone itself: The sample holds other DNA sequences that translate to the same CDR3. CDR3 in DNA: TGTGCCAGCAGTTTTAGCGGGGACACAGATACGCAGTATTTT. Translated: CASSFSGDTDTQYF. The rearrangement joins TRBV28 to TRBJ2-3; 8 bases fit TRBD2. This CDR3 comprises 14 residues. Looked up from germline, CDR1 is MDHEN and CDR2 is SYDVKM. J was trimmed by 2 bases and V by 3 bases; bases with no gene match: 1.

On this clone itself: The identical CDR3 is also encoded by other nucleotide sequences in the sample. This chain joins TRBV5-1 and TRBJ2-5; D remains unclear. CDR3 length: 13 amino acids. Trimming shortened V by 0 bases and J by 4 bases, and 7 bases separated the two germline ends. Germline values: CDR1 SGHRS, CDR2 YFSETQ. CDR3 in DNA: TGCGCCAGCAGCTTGGTTAGTCCAGAGACCCAGTACTTC. This gives the protein CASSLVSPETQYF.